The 13 T cell receptor beta chains presented below share a single source sample, sequenced in a study of T cell responses to AZD1222 COVID-19 vaccine. Profiled with immunoSEQ multiplex PCR; TCRdb holds only in-frame clones, not every one. The sample consists of 150,000 to 200,000 clones, 85% to 95% of them appearing once. The sample in question was peripheral blood, obtained on day 0 of AZD1222 vaccination. These receptor sequences come from an adult in good health.

This clone was seen once. An end of the junction does not agree with germline; a read error may underlie this. The CDR3: CASSLNSDQPQHF. CDR3 nucleotide sequence: TGTGCCAGCAGCTTAAATAGCGATCAGCCCCAGCATTTT. The rearrangement joins TRBV7-9 to TRBJ1-5; unclear D gene. The CDR3 spans 13 residues. Germline loops: CDR1 SEHNR, CDR2 FQNEAQ (reference sequence).

CDR3 amino acids: CASSVGGSTTNYGYTF. The CDR3 coding sequence is TGTGCCAGCAGCGTAGGGGGCAGCACGACTAACTATGGCTACACCTTC. This chain uses TRBV9 with TRBJ1-2, with D maybe TRBD1 (5 bases). V gave up 0 bases and J gave up 0 bases, with 12 bases separating them. The CDR3 covers 16 residues. Germline CDR1 reads SGDLS; CDR2 reads YYNGEE.

This clone was observed a single time. J is TRBJ2-4 and V is TRBV20-1, with 10 nucleotides matching TRBD2. V was clipped by 3 bases and J by 9 bases; unmatched bases: 5. Germline-derived CDR1 and CDR2 are DFQATT and SNEGSKA (reference sequence). This CDR3 is built from 13 residues. This CDR3 is CSASQVAGGIQYF. The CDR3 region has the DNA TGCAGTGCTAGTCAGGTAGCGGGGGGCATTCAGTACTTC.

The CDR3 region has the DNA TGTGCCAGCAATAAACCGACAGGGGGCTTCGACAATGAGCAGTTCTTC. Translated: CASNKPTGGFDNEQFF. J is TRBJ2-1 and V is TRBV2, with 10 bases identical to TRBD1. The CDR3 has 16 residues. J lost 5 bases, V lost 7 bases, and 11 bases had no gene match. Germline assignment: CDR1 SNHLY and CDR2 FYNNEI. Supplemented by reference TRBV2 and TRBJ2-1, the full variable domain reads EPEVTQTPSHQVTQMGQEVILRCVPISNHLYFYWYRQILGQKVEFLVSFYNNEISEKSEIFDDQFSVERPDGSNFTLKIRSTKLEDSAMYFCASNKPTGGFDNEQFFGPGTRLTVL.

J is TRBJ2-3 and V is TRBV9; 14 bases align to TRBD2. V was clipped by 7 bases and J by 4 bases; unmatched bases: 2. This CDR3 comprises 14 residues. The germline gives CDR1 SGDLS, CDR2 YYNGEE. CDR3 bases: TGTGCCAGCGGGACTAGCGGGGGAGCAGATACGCAGTATTTT. This gives the protein CASGTSGGADTQYF.

CDR3 nucleotide sequence: TGTGCCACCAGTGATCCAGTCCGGCCCTATGGCTACACCTTC. It encodes CATSDPVRPYGYTF. The chain recombines TRBV24-1 with TRBJ1-2; D ambiguous. The germline V and J ends were trimmed by 3 bases and 4 bases, with 11 bases remaining between them. Germline lookup yields CDR1 KGHDR and CDR2 SFDVKD. This CDR3 is built from 14 residues.

The CDR3 DNA reads TGTGCCAGCAGCCCACCGGGCCGGCAAGAGACCCAGTACTTC. This encodes CASSPPGRQETQYF. The chain recombines TRBV5-6 with TRBJ2-5; no clear D gene. The CDR3 runs 14 residues. Germline V CDR1 and CDR2: SGHDT, YYEEEE. Trimming took off 4 bases at V and 2 bases at J, with 12 bases between the two ends.

This chain links TRBV28 with TRBJ2-3; perhaps TRBD2 as D (6 bases). The length of the CDR3 is 14 residues. Trimming removed 5 bases at V and 5 bases at J, with 14 bases between. Germline values: CDR1 MDHEN, CDR2 SYDVKM. CDR3 DNA: TGTGCCAGCAGTCAAGCTAGCGTCAGAGATACGCAGTATTTT. This gives the protein CASSQASVRDTQYF.

This chain uses TRBV2 with TRBJ1-5, with TRBD1 matching 7 bases. Germline CDR1 reads SNHLY; CDR2 reads FYNNEI. The CDR3 sequence is 17 residues long. The junction had 8 bases not matched to a gene; V was cut back by 3 bases and J by 0 bases. CDR3 amino acids: CASSDLPGQYSNQPQHF. The CDR3, as DNA: TGTGCCAGCAGTGACTTGCCGGGACAGTATAGCAATCAGCCCCAGCATTTT.

V gene TRBV19 combines with J gene TRBJ1-2; D perhaps matches TRBD1 (5 bases). The CDR3 totals 13 residues. V lost 6 bases and J lost 3, with 11 bases in between. Looked up from germline, CDR1 is LNHDA and CDR2 is SQIVND (reference sequence). The CDR3, as DNA: TGTGCCAGTAGAGAGGGACTCCACTATGGCTACACCTTC. It is translated as CASREGLHYGYTF.

The rearrangement uses TRBV5-5 and TRBJ2-1; 9 bases line up with TRBD1. The germline V gene encodes CDR1 SGHKS and CDR2 YYEKEE (reference sequence). J lost 4 bases, V lost 1 base, and 6 bases had no gene match. The CDR3 consists of 16 residues. This CDR3 reads CASSLRGQGIYNEQFF. The CDR3 nucleotides read TGTGCCAGCAGCTTGAGAGGACAGGGGATATACAATGAGCAGTTCTTC.

The chain couples TRBV30 to TRBJ1-3; a weak D match, TRBD1 (6 bases). The CDR3 has 18 amino acids. V shed 0 bases and J shed 4 bases, with 22 bases lying between them. Germline loops: CDR1 GTSNPN, CDR2 SVGIG (reference sequence). CDR3 sequence reads: CAWSVRVGGGGKGNTIYF. CDR3 nucleotides: TGTGCCTGGAGTGTACGTGTGGGTGGGGGCGGCAAAGGAAACACCATATATTTT.

This chain joins TRBV16 and TRBJ2-1; 7 bases agree with TRBD1. The junction had 11 bases not matched to a gene; V was cut back by 3 bases and J by 0 bases. The CDR3 consists of 18 residues. Germline values: CDR1 KGHSY, CDR2 FQNENV. The CDR3 loop reads CASSQWDRGFFSYNEQFF. CDR3 sequence (DNA): TGTGCCAGCAGCCAGTGGGACAGAGGATTCTTCTCCTACAATGAGCAGTTCTTC.